This T cell receptor beta chain is drawn from a study of blood T cell repertoires in COVID-19. Study details: COVID-19 samples collected from the United States, Italy and Spain covered acute and convalescent phases. In each case, the material was cDNA or gDNA derived from T cells, B-cell-depleted T cells, or PBMCs.

In the original processing: From reference gene primer amplification, estimates of nucleated cell counts were derived. Here immunoSEQ multiplex PCR was the method, and the copy in TCRdb shows in-frame clones only, minus some. V and J calls and clone size are those listed in that table; D and trimming were worked out from the DNA. The sample has roughly 160,000 clones, approximately 82% seen once; the top ten hold 15% to 20%. The germline V gene has CDR1 GTSNPN and CDR2 SVGIG (reference sequence). The V end was cut by 3 bases, the J end by 5 bases, with 13 bases between. The CDR3 totals 13 residues. The sequence was obtained from a woman aged 70-85 years who had recovered from COVID-19. The chain recombines TRBV30 with TRBJ1-2; D may be TRBD1 (5 bases). The specimen was peripheral blood. CDR3 region: CAWSRGIGYGYTF. CDR3 DNA: TGTGCCTGGAGCCGGGGGATAGGGTATGGCTACACCTTC.